One and the same sample provided the 10 T cell receptor beta chains below, sequenced in a study of long-term antiretroviral therapy in people with HIV. Version v3.0 of the immunoSEQ assay was performed at survey level. Here immunoSEQ multiplex PCR was the method, and the copy in TCRdb shows in-frame clones only, minus some. The sample has about 22,000 clones, roughly 86% seen once; the top ten hold roughly 4.8%. The sequencing here drew on unsorted PBMCs, taken 1.3 years after starting antiretroviral therapy. The receptors were gathered from a man in his 60s with HIV.

This chain uses TRBV6-6 with TRBJ2-7; 8 bases are shared with TRBD2. The CDR3 sequence is 14 residues long. Germline V gene lookup returns CDR1 MNHNY and CDR2 SVGAGI (reference sequence). V dropped 2 bases and J dropped 5; count of bases not matched to a gene: 5. CDR3 residues: CASSYTSSGHEQYF. CDR3 coding DNA: TGTGCCAGCAGTTACACTTCTAGCGGGCACGAGCAGTACTTC.

The chain uses TRBV7-3 and TRBJ2-6; D is undetermined. Between the trimmed V and J ends, which lost 4 bases and 0 bases, there was a span of 10 bases. CDR3 length: 16 residues. CDR1 SGHTA and CDR2 FQGTGA come from the germline V gene. In nucleotides, the CDR3 is TGTGCCAGCAGCTCGTACGACGGCTCTGGGGCCAACGTCCTGACTTTC. Amino acids: CASSSYDGSGANVLTF.

The rearrangement links TRBV5-8 to TRBJ2-2; D perhaps matches TRBD1 (5 bases). V lost 2 bases and J lost 0, with 8 bases in between. This CDR3 contains 15 residues. The germline V gene encodes CDR1 SGHTS and CDR2 YDEGEE. Here the CDR3 DNA reads TGTGCCAGCAGCTTTGGGGCCTCGAACACCGGGGAGCTGTTTTTT. Translating it yields CASSFGASNTGELFF. Looking up the rest from reference TRBV5-8 and TRBJ2-2 gives the full variable domain: EAGVTQSPTHLIKTRGQQATLRCSPISGHTSVYWYQQALGLGLQFLLWYDEGEERNRGNFPPRFSGRQFPNYSSELNVNALELEDSALYLCASSFGASNTGELFFGEGSRLTVL.

In this sample, this clone turned up a few times. This chain uses TRBV4-2 with TRBJ2-3, with 7 bases identical to TRBD2. The germline CDR1 and CDR2 sequences are LGHNA and YNFKEQ. Trimming removed 0 bases from V and 0 bases from J; junction bases left unmatched: 3. The CDR3 runs 16 residues. The CDR3 here is CASSQEGGGSTDTQYF. The DNA for the CDR3 is TGTGCCAGCAGCCAAGAAGGCGGGGGAAGCACAGATACGCAGTATTTT.

The chain recombines TRBV5-1 with TRBJ2-3, with unresolved D. The V end lost 2 bases, the J end lost 2 bases, and 9 bases lay between the germline ends. The CDR3 has 14 amino acids. CDR1 and CDR2 (germline): SGHRS, YFSETQ. In DNA form, the CDR3 reads TGCGCCAGCAGCTTTTCTGGGTCCACAGATACGCAGTATTTT. This codes for CASSFSGSTDTQYF.

This rearrangement joins TRBV5-5 to TRBJ1-4; D ambiguous. Germline CDR1 reads SGHKS; CDR2 reads YYEKEE (reference sequence). The CDR3 sequence is 15 residues long. The V and J ends lost 7 bases and 0 bases respectively, with 13 bases between them. CDR3 amino acids: CASLPTGTTNEKLFF. Here the CDR3 DNA reads TGTGCCAGCCTCCCAACCGGGACAACTAATGAAAAACTGTTTTTT.

The chain recombines TRBV18 with TRBJ1-1; 9 bases are shared with TRBD1. V lost 1 base and J lost 6; bases outside the gene matches: 12. The CDR3 spans 17 residues. The germline gives CDR1 KGHSH, CDR2 LQKENI. CDR3 sequence: CASSPLDDRGSRAEAFF. The CDR3 DNA sequence: TGTGCCAGCTCACCACTAGACGACAGGGGGAGTCGCGCTGAAGCTTTCTTT.

This chain links TRBV13 with TRBJ2-5; 9 bases map to TRBD1. The CDR3 runs to 14 residues. Germline V CDR1 and CDR2: PRHDT, FYEKMQ (reference sequence). The J segment lost 3 bases and the V segment lost 5 bases, leaving 4 bases of the junction unmatched. The CDR3 region has the DNA TGTGCCAGCAGCCTTCGGACAGGGGAAGAGACCCAGTACTTC. Translated, it gives CASSLRTGEETQYF.

A single count supports this clone. The chain carries TRBV5-1 and TRBJ2-7; 11 bases line up with TRBD2. The CDR3 covers 16 residues. Germline V gives CDR1 SGHRS, CDR2 YFSETQ. Trimming at V came to 3 bases and at J to 2 bases, leaving 7 bases not matched to a gene. CDR3 sequence: CASSWLAGGRAYEQYF. DNA for the CDR3: TGCGCCAGCAGCTGGCTAGCGGGAGGTAGGGCCTACGAGCAGTACTTC.

The chain couples TRBV5-1 to TRBJ2-1; 10 bases fit TRBD1. Per germline, CDR1 SGHRS and CDR2 YFSETQ. This CDR3 comprises 13 residues. Trimming cost V 5 bases and J 10 bases; bases outside gene matches: 6. This chain's CDR3 is CASRTGTGDEQFF. DNA for the CDR3: TGCGCCAGCAGAACCGGGACAGGGGACGAGCAGTTCTTC.